A selection of T cell receptor beta chains follows, all from one sample in a study of PD-1 blockade in mismatch repair-deficient tumors. Assay used: immunoSEQ multiplex PCR; TCRdb lists only in-frame clones, some missing. The sample carries some 85,000 clones, 70% to 90% recorded once. This material consisted of peripheral blood, taken 44 weeks after starting pembrolizumab. The source is an adult with mismatch repair-deficient cancer. Both conserved end residues are part of each CDR3. The D gene is left open where the match is weak. Expanded clones are given a class, and other clones once, few, many or no size at all.

.,.,TRBJ1-1,TRBV18,TGTGCCAGCTCACCAGTGGGGGGCACTGAAGCTTTCTTT,CASSPVGGTEAFF
.,.,TRBJ2-7,TRBV6-1,TGTGCCAGCAGTGAATTCTGGGGGAGCTACGAGCAGTACTTC,CASSEFWGSYEQYF
.,.,TRBJ2-3,TRBV30,TGTGCCTGGAGTACCGGAGGCACAGATACGCAGTATTTT,CAWSTGGTDTQYF
.,.,TRBJ2-4,TRBV5-4,TGTGCCAGCAGCTGGGGGGTTAGCGGCAAAAACATTCAGTACTTC,CASSWGVSGKNIQYF
.,.,TRBJ1-1,TRBV27,TGTGCCAGCAGTTTAGTATCCGGGACTGAAGCTTTCTTT,CASSLVSGTEAFF
TRBD1,once,TRBJ2-7,TRBV5-4,TGTGCCAGCAGCCAGGGGACAGGCTACGAGCAGTACTTC,CASSQGTGYEQYF
TRBD1,.,TRBJ2-5,TRBV6-5,TGTGCCAGCAGAACGACAGGGGAGGAGACCCAGTACTTC,CASRTTGEETQYF
.,.,TRBJ2-2,TRBV19,TGTGCCAGTAGTATAGACACCGGGGAGCTGTTTTTT,CASSIDTGELFF
TRBD1,.,TRBJ1-5,TRBV2,TGTGCCAGCAGTTCAGCAGGGGGCTTGAGGGATCAGCCCCAGCATTTT,CASSSAGGLRDQPQHF
.,.,TRBJ2-7,TRBV14,TGTGCCAGCAGCCAAGATGTGAAGGGGGCGGGAGACGAGCAGTACTTC,CASSQDVKGAGDEQYF
.,.,TRBJ2-5,TRBV5-4,TGTGCCAGCAGCCTGACACGGGGAGGACAAGAGACCCAGTACTTC,CASSLTRGGQETQYF
TRBD1,.,TRBJ2-7,TRBV14,TGTGCCAGCAACCGACAGGGGTCTAACTACGAGCAGTACTTC,CASNRQGSNYEQYF
.,.,TRBJ1-3,TRBV2,TGTGCCAGCAGTGAATGGCGGACGGGTGGAAACACCATATATTTT,CASSEWRTGGNTIYF
TRBD1,.,TRBJ2-7,TRBV27,TGTGCCAGCAGTTTAGAAGGGACAGCTACTATCTACGAGCAGTACTTC,CASSLEGTATIYEQYF
.,.,TRBJ1-1,TRBV6-5,TGTGCCAGCCGCAGGGGAGGAAGGACGACTGAAGCTTTCTTT,CASRRGGRTTEAFF
.,.,TRBJ1-3,TRBV7-9,TGTGCCAGCAGCCCCGCTGGGGGGAGAGGAAGTCGCTCTGGAAACACCATATATTTT,CASSPAGGRGSRSGNTIYF
.,.,TRBJ2-5,TRBV29-1,TGCAGCGTTGAAGAGGGCAGGGGAGCTCAAGAGACCCAGTACTTC,CSVEEGRGAQETQYF
TRBD1,.,TRBJ1-2,TRBV6-5,TGTGCCAGCAGTTCCAGGGGGTCTTTGGGCTACACCTTC,CASSSRGSLGYTF
.,once,TRBJ2-7,TRBV19,TGTGCCAGTAGTAGAATCCCGGCGTACGAGCAGTACTTC,CASSRIPAYEQYF
.,.,TRBJ2-1,TRBV5-3,TGTGCCAGAGGCTATGAGGCCGCTATGTTGAATGAGCAGTTCTTC,CARGYEAAMLNEQFF
TRBD1,once,TRBJ2-1,TRBV5-6,TGTGCCAGCAGCTTGGTGGACAGGGATACCAATGAGCAGTTCTTC,CASSLVDRDTNEQFF
.,.,TRBJ1-1,TRBV27,TGTGCCAGCAGTTTTGGTCCGGTGAACACTGAAGCTTTCTTT,CASSFGPVNTEAFF
TRBD2,.,TRBJ2-7,TRBV5-1,TGCGCCAGCAGCTATCGGACTAGCGGGAGGAACGACGAGCAGTACTTC,CASSYRTSGRNDEQYF
.,.,TRBJ2-3,TRBV30,TGTGCCTGGAGGTTAGAGGGAGGCTCTGGTACGCAGTATTTT,CAWRLEGGSGTQYF
.,.,TRBJ2-7,TRBV28,TGTGCCAGCAGTTTAACCCCTGCGGAGCCCTACGAGCAGTACTTC,CASSLTPAEPYEQYF
.,few,TRBJ2-3,TRBV19,TGTGCCAGTAGTATGGCAGATACGCAGTATTTT,CASSMADTQYF
TRBD2,.,TRBJ2-2,TRBV10-3,TGTGCCATCTGGCAGGGAGGGACCGGGGAGCTGTTTTTT,CAIWQGGTGELFF
TRBD1,few,TRBJ2-7,TRBV11-3,TGTGCCAGCAGCTTAGATGGGACAGGGGAATACGAGCAGTACTTC,CASSLDGTGEYEQYF
.,.,TRBJ2-5,TRBV7-9,TGTGCCAGCAGCCCACCCCCGGGGCAGGGGGGAGAGACCCAGTACTTC,CASSPPPGQGGETQYF